The 21 T cell receptor beta chains in this list originate from one sample, sequenced in a study of a mutant IDH1 vaccine in newly diagnosed glioma. Time point noted: week 23, last vaccination. Doses consisted of 300 ug of mutant IDH1 20-mer peptide each, paired with topical imiquimod. No cognate antigen is known for these TCRs. Data came from immunoSEQ multiplex PCR; TCRdb stores just in-frame clones and leaves some out. The sample records approximately 62,000 clones, about 85% being singletons. The sequenced sample was PBMCs, obtained from a glioma patient whose treatment included an IDH1 peptide vaccine. These receptors were obtained from a man younger than 40 with glioma.

The chain couples TRBV7-8 to TRBJ1-1, with D tentatively TRBD1 (5 bases). Trimming took 9 bases from V and 1 from J, leaving 18 bases between them. The V gene's germline CDR1 is SGHVS and CDR2 FQNEAQ. The CDR3 has 15 amino acids. CDR3 amino acids: CASEADILPNTEAFF. The CDR3 coding sequence is TGTGCCAGTGAGGCGGACATCCTTCCGAACACTGAAGCTTTCTTT.

The chain combines TRBV14 with TRBJ2-7; 15 bases align to TRBD2. Germline V gene data show CDR1 as SGHDN and CDR2 as FVKESK. This CDR3 has 19 residues. J gave up 3 bases and V 4 bases, and 13 bases lay outside the gene matches. The DNA of the CDR3 is TGTGCCAGCAGCCCCATCCCGGGACTAGCGGGGGGCCTAAACTACGAGCAGTACTTC. Translating gives CASSPIPGLAGGLNYEQYF.

V usage is TRBV28 and J usage is TRBJ1-1; 10 bases are shared with TRBD1. Germline V lookup: CDR1 MDHEN, CDR2 SYDVKM. The CDR3 has 16 amino acids. Trimming took 6 bases from V and 3 from J; bases not matched to a gene: 10. This CDR3 is CASSSAGQGRHTEAFF. The CDR3 DNA reads TGTGCCAGCAGCTCCGCGGGACAGGGGAGGCACACTGAAGCTTTCTTT.

The chain links TRBV5-3 to TRBJ2-5; TRBD2 agrees at 15 bases. TRBV5-3 is filed as an ORF, its function uncertain. Trimming took 3 bases from V and 5 from J; bases not matched to a gene: 2. This CDR3 is 15 amino acids long. The CDR3 coding sequence is TGTGCCAGAAGCTGGACTAGCGGGGGGGCCGAGACCCAGTACTTC. This codes for CARSWTSGGAETQYF.

The chain employs TRBV10-1 and TRBJ1-2, with 7 nucleotides matching TRBD1. The CDR3 is 13 residues long. Trimming cost V 6 bases and J 2 bases; bases outside gene matches: 3. Germline V CDR1 and CDR2: WNHNN, SYGVQD (reference sequence). The CDR3 DNA sequence: TGCGCCAGCAGCGCACAGGGGAACTATGGCTACACCTTC. Its translation: CASSAQGNYGYTF.

This clone was seen only once. The genes are TRBV5-1 and TRBJ2-5; 10 nucleotides align to TRBD2. Germline-derived CDR1 and CDR2 are SGHRS and YFSETQ. This CDR3 has 14 residues. The junction had 7 bases not matched to a gene; V was cut back by 0 bases and J by 11 bases. In DNA, the CDR3 is TGCGCCAGCAGCTTGGACGCTAGCGGGGGCTCACAGTACTTC. Residues: CASSLDASGGSQYF.

The chain is built from TRBV19 and TRBJ2-5; 10 bases fit TRBD2. CDR1 is LNHDA and CDR2 is SQIVND in the germline V gene (reference sequence). The CDR3 has 15 residues. J gave up 0 bases and V 3 bases, and 1 base lay outside the gene matches. DNA of the CDR3: TGTGCCAGTAGTATCACTAGCGGGGACCAAGAGACCCAGTACTTC. Translation gives CASSITSGDQETQYF.

V gene TRBV27 combines with J gene TRBJ2-5, with 8 positions matching TRBD1. Germline CDR1 reads MNHEY; CDR2 reads SMNVEV (reference sequence). The CDR3 length is 15 residues. Unmatched junction bases numbered 5, after V lost 0 bases and J lost 5 bases. DNA of the CDR3: TGTGCCAGCAGTTTATCCGGGACAGGCCGGGAGACCCAGTACTTC. Translated: CASSLSGTGRETQYF.

The chain joins TRBV5-6 to TRBJ2-2, with D maybe TRBD2 (5 bases). From germline, CDR1 is SGHDT and CDR2 YYEEEE. The CDR3 loop spans 13 amino acids. V was trimmed by 0 bases and J by 11 bases, leaving 11 bases between them. CDR3 region: CASSLVDGVELFF. The CDR3 bases are TGTGCCAGCAGCTTGGTAGACGGGGTAGAGCTGTTTTTT.

V is TRBV19 and J is TRBJ2-7; 7 nucleotides align to TRBD1. V was pared by 5 bases and J by 2 bases, with 9 bases of the junction left unmatched. The CDR3 spans 15 residues. Germline assignment: CDR1 LNHDA and CDR2 SQIVND (reference sequence). Here the CDR3 DNA reads TGTGCCAGTAGTCCCGGGACAGTTGGAACCTACGAGCAGTACTTC. The encoded protein is CASSPGTVGTYEQYF.

The V and J genes are TRBV2 and TRBJ1-4, with D tentatively TRBD1 (6 bases). In germline, CDR1 is SNHLY, CDR2 FYNNEI. Trimming stripped 6 bases from V and 7 bases from J, with 15 bases between. This CDR3 is built from 14 residues. The CDR3 sequence is CASRPTGRVEKLFF. CDR3 DNA: TGTGCCAGCAGGCCAACAGGGAGGGTTGAAAAACTGTTTTTT.

This chain links TRBV25-1 with TRBJ2-3; 10 bases align to TRBD1. Trimming removed 3 bases from V and 1 base from J; junction bases left unmatched: 4. Germline CDR1 and CDR2: MGHDK and SYGVNS. CDR3 length: 16 amino acids. The CDR3: CASSEWGTGGTDTQYF. Here the CDR3 DNA reads TGTGCCAGCAGTGAGTGGGGGACAGGGGGCACAGATACGCAGTATTTT.

This chain uses TRBV15 with TRBJ2-3; tentatively, D is TRBD1 (7 bases). Germline loops: CDR1 LNHNV, CDR2 YYDKDF (reference sequence). CDR3 size: 15 residues. Trimming pared 1 base from V and 7 bases from J, leaving 15 bases between. In nucleotides, the CDR3 is TGTGCCACCAGCAGAGGCGGGACAGCTACCAATACGCAGTATTTT. Its translation: CATSRGGTATNTQYF.

The chain uses TRBV9 and TRBJ1-5; perhaps TRBD1 as D (6 bases). The CDR3 is 13 residues long. Trimming pared 3 bases from V and 4 bases from J, leaving 8 bases between. Germline CDR1 reads SGDLS; CDR2 reads YYNGEE. Here the CDR3 DNA reads TGTGCCAGCAGCGCAGGGGCAAATCAGCCCCAGCATTTT. Translation gives CASSAGANQPQHF.

The rearrangement joins TRBV28 to TRBJ2-7; tentatively, D is TRBD1 or TRBD2 (5 bases each). Germline assignment: CDR1 MDHEN and CDR2 SYDVKM. The ends were cut back, 2 bases at V and 2 bases at J, with 13 bases in the middle. This CDR3 region has 15 residues. The CDR3 coding sequence is TGTGCCAGCAGTTTAAGTAGGGGACCCACCTACGAGCAGTACTTC. Translating gives CASSLSRGPTYEQYF. Full variable domain (missing parts from reference TRBV28 and TRBJ2-7): DVKVTQSSRYLVKRTGEKVFLECVQDMDHENMFWYRQDPGLGLRLIYFSYDVKMKEKGDIPEGYSVSREKKERFSLILESASTNQTSMYLCASSLSRGPTYEQYFGPGTRLTVT.

The chain uses TRBV5-1 and TRBJ1-4; tentatively, D is TRBD1 (6 bases). Germline V CDR1 and CDR2: SGHRS, YFSETQ. The CDR3 runs 15 residues. V was trimmed by 5 bases and J by 8 bases, leaving 19 bases between them. CDR3 DNA sequence: TGCGCCAGCAGTGAACAGGGAGGGGTCGGAGAAAAACTGTTTTTT. It translates to CASSEQGGVGEKLFF.

V is TRBV28 and J is TRBJ2-3, with 12 nucleotides matching TRBD2. Per germline, CDR1 MDHEN and CDR2 SYDVKM. The length of the CDR3 is 16 residues. Trimming at V came to 6 bases and at J to 4 bases, leaving 8 bases not matched to a gene. The CDR3 loop reads CASSLPSGGASDTQYF. CDR3 DNA: TGTGCCAGCAGCCTCCCTAGCGGGGGGGCCTCAGATACGCAGTATTTT. Complete variable domain (other parts from reference TRBV28 and TRBJ2-3): DVKVTQSSRYLVKRTGEKVFLECVQDMDHENMFWYRQDPGLGLRLIYFSYDVKMKEKGDIPEGYSVSREKKERFSLILESASTNQTSMYLCASSLPSGGASDTQYFGPGTRLTVL.

The V gene is TRBV7-9, the J gene TRBJ2-7, with TRBD2 identical over 10 bases. J gave up 3 bases and V 8 bases, and 4 bases lay outside the gene matches. This CDR3 contains 13 residues. The V gene's germline CDR1 is SEHNR and CDR2 FQNEAQ (reference sequence). CDR3 nucleotides: TGTGCCAGCGAGACTAGCGGGTTCTACGAGCAGTACTTC. It is translated as CASETSGFYEQYF. Combining the CDR3 with reference TRBV7-9 and TRBJ2-7 gives the whole variable domain DTGVSQNPRHKITKRGQNVTFRCDPISEHNRLYWYRQTLGQGPEFLTYFQNEAQLEKSRLLSDRFSAERPKGSFSTLEIQRTEQGDSAMYLCASETSGFYEQYFGPGTRLTVT.

The rearrangement uses TRBV18 and TRBJ1-1; D remains ambiguous. CDR1 KGHSH and CDR2 LQKENI come from the germline V gene. The CDR3 sequence is 16 residues long. V lost 2 bases, J lost 5 bases, and 18 bases lay in between. In DNA form, the CDR3 reads TGTGCCAGCTCACCAGAAATCGGCAGGCTGGCGACTGAAGCTTTCTTT. It specifies CASSPEIGRLATEAFF. Based on the CDR3 plus reference TRBV18 and TRBJ1-1, the full variable domain is NAGVMQNPRHLVRRRGQEARLRCSPMKGHSHVYWYRQLPEEGLKFMVYLQKENIIDESGMPKERFSAEFPKEGPSILRIQQVVRGDSAAYFCASSPEIGRLATEAFFGQGTRLTVV.

This sequence joins TRBV6-1 and TRBJ2-3; D ambiguous. The germline V gene encodes CDR1 MNHNS and CDR2 SASEGT. The CDR3 spans 15 residues. V lost 11 bases to trimming and J lost 0 bases, with 18 bases between them. CDR3 residues: CAGSTEIYSTDTQYF. CDR3 DNA sequence: TGTGCCGGAAGTACAGAAATTTATAGCACAGATACGCAGTATTTT.

The J gene is TRBJ1-6, the V gene TRBV6-5, with 8 bases aligning to TRBD1. With 4 bases clipped from V and 8 bases from J, the junction kept 7 bases outside the gene matches. Germline-derived CDR1 and CDR2 are MNHEY and SVGAGI. The CDR3 contains 15 residues. As DNA, the CDR3 is TGTGCCAGCAGTTTCATGCAGGGGGCGTATTCACCCCTCCACTTT. It specifies CASSFMQGAYSPLHF.